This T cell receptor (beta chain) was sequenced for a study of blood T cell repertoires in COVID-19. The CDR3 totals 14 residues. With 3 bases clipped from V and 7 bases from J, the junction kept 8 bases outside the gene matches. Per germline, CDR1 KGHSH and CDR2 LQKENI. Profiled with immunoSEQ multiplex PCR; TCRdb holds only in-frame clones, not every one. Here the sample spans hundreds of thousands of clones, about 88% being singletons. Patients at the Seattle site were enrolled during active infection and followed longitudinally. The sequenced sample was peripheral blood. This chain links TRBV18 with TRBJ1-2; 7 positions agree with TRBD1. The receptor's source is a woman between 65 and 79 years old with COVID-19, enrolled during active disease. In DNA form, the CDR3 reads TGTGCCAGCTCACCGGAGACAGGGAGTACTGGCTACACCTTC. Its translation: CASSPETGSTGYTF.